The clone carrying this TCR beta chain was observed a few times. This sample was included in a study of blood T cells in healthy people across ages. CDR3 size: 12 residues. Per the germline V gene, CDR1 is SQVTM and CDR2 is ANQGSEA. Trimming took 4 bases from V and 2 from J, leaving 8 bases between them. PCR was performed a second time for about 6 to 12 cycles using a sample-barcoded 5' primer and a J-beta primer mix. MiXCR, applied by TCRdb to the 5' RACE reads, yields one record per CDR3 protein. This repertoire shows around 1,800,000 distinct CDR3 sequences, about two fifths found once; its top ten account for roughly 23%.

The receptor was derived from a human donor in good health. The chain joins TRBV29-1 to TRBJ2-5; weak D call: TRBD2 (5 bases). The sample comprised blood. In DNA, the CDR3 is TGCAGCGTTGCGAGGGAGCAAGAGACCCAGTACTTC. It yields the protein CSVAREQETQYF.